The 9 T cell receptor beta chains in this list originate from one sample, sequenced in a study of graft-versus-host responses after intestinal transplantation. What these receptors recognize is not known. Repertoires were generated with immunoSEQ multiplex PCR, while TCRdb's copy carries only in-frame clones and drops some. The repertoire includes roughly 97,000 clones, 90% to 95% of them detected once, and around 0.2% sits in the top ten. The sample here was unstimulated CD4+ T cells sorted from spleen or lymph node cells, taken before transplant. These receptors all stem from a human donor who was the organ donor for an intestinal transplant.

The CDR3 here is CASSRLVPIEQFF. CDR3 bases: TGTGCCAGCAGTAGACTAGTCCCCATTGAGCAGTTCTTC. The J gene is TRBJ2-1, the V gene TRBV28, with a possible D match to TRBD2 (6 bases). The CDR3 loop spans 13 amino acids. Per the germline V gene, CDR1 is MDHEN and CDR2 is SYDVKM. V lost 5 bases, J lost 9 bases, and 14 bases lay in between.

The J gene is TRBJ2-3, the V gene TRBV15; D unresolved. Trimming shortened V by 0 bases and J by 2 bases, and 9 bases separated the two germline ends. Germline CDR1 is LNHNV and CDR2 is YYDKDF (reference sequence). The CDR3 extends over 15 amino acids. In DNA, the CDR3 is TGTGCCACCAGCAGAGAACTGAGAGCCACAGATACGCAGTATTTT. Translation: CATSRELRATDTQYF.

The V and J genes are TRBV4-2 and TRBJ1-4; 9 bases match TRBD1. CDR3 size: 15 residues. V shed 1 base and J 8 bases; nucleotides not matched to a gene: 5. Germline lookup yields CDR1 LGHNA and CDR2 YNFKEQ. The CDR3 is CASSQAGTGFEKLFF. CDR3 coding DNA: TGTGCCAGCAGCCAAGCCGGGACAGGGTTCGAAAAACTGTTTTTT.

The CDR3 DNA reads as TGCGCCAGCAGCCTTGGGACAGGGGGCGATACGCAGTATTTT. This encodes CASSLGTGGDTQYF. This sequence joins TRBV5-1 and TRBJ2-3; 12 bases agree with TRBD1. V lost 4 bases to trimming and J lost 6 bases; unmatched junction nucleotides: 3. This CDR3 contains 14 residues. CDR1 and CDR2 from the germline V gene are SGHRS and YFSETQ.

The rearrangement joins TRBV9 to TRBJ2-3, with no clear D. The CDR3 runs to 13 residues. V dropped 4 bases and J dropped 2 bases, with 8 bases sitting between them. CDR1 is SGDLS and CDR2 is YYNGEE in the germline V gene. Written as DNA, the CDR3 is TGTGCCAGCAGCCTCTCACTCACAGATACGCAGTATTTT. As protein: CASSLSLTDTQYF.

This clone was counted a single time. The V and J genes are TRBV5-4 and TRBJ2-7; 11 bases are shared with TRBD2. Germline V lookup: CDR1 SGHNT, CDR2 YYREEE (reference sequence). The CDR3 length is 13 residues. J was trimmed by 4 bases and V by 9 bases; bases with no gene match: 6. This CDR3 is CAKTGLAAYEQYF. CDR3 bases: TGTGCCAAGACGGGACTAGCGGCGTACGAGCAGTACTTC.

The chain links TRBV27 to TRBJ2-7; 9 nucleotides align to TRBD1. Germline V gene lookup returns CDR1 MNHEY and CDR2 SMNVEV (reference sequence). CDR3 length equals 14 residues. V trimming: 6 bases; J trimming: 2 bases; junction bases outside the gene matches: 5. In DNA form, the CDR3 reads TGTGCCAGCAGACGGACAGGGGAGGCCTACGAGCAGTACTTC. Translating gives CASRRTGEAYEQYF.

This clone occurred once. The V and J genes are TRBV5-1 and TRBJ2-7; tentatively, D is TRBD2 (6 bases). CDR1 SGHRS and CDR2 YFSETQ come from the germline V gene. This CDR3 is built from 15 residues. V lost 6 bases to trimming and J lost 5 bases, with 21 bases between them. The CDR3 loop is CASKRVGGSGNEQYF. The DNA for the CDR3 is TGCGCCAGCAAAAGGGTCGGGGGATCCGGTAACGAGCAGTACTTC.

The chain couples TRBV5-4 to TRBJ2-3, with 8 bases lining up with TRBD2. CDR1 is SGHNT, CDR2 YYREEE, per germline (reference sequence). This CDR3 region has 15 residues. After removal of 4 bases from V and 0 bases from J, the junction contained 4 bases not matched to a gene. Written as DNA, the CDR3 is TGTGCCAGCAGCCCGGGGGGGAGGAGCACAGATACGCAGTATTTT. Amino acids: CASSPGGRSTDTQYF.